These 24 T cell receptor beta chains came from one sample sequenced in a study of OX40 agonist ivuxolimab in advanced cancers. Only in-frame clones appear in the TCRdb table, and some are missing; sequencing was by immunoSEQ multiplex PCR. Here the sample spans 25,000 to 30,000 clones, 80% to 90% being singletons. The material was CD4+ or CD8+ T cells sorted from blood, obtained in a trial of the OX40 agonist ivuxolimab. The receptors were gathered from an adult with an advanced solid tumor such as melanoma, head and neck, liver or kidney cancer.

The J gene is TRBJ2-4, the V gene TRBV7-2; TRBD2 matches at 8 bases. CDR1 SGHTA and CDR2 FQGNSA come from the germline V gene. There are 15 residues in the CDR3. After removal of 0 bases from V and 7 bases from J, the junction contained 5 bases not matched to a gene. The CDR3, as DNA: TGTGCCAGCAGCTTAGCTAGCGGGGCCGGGAACATTCAGTACTTC. It yields the protein CASSLASGAGNIQYF.

The CDR3 coding sequence is TGTGCCAGCAGTTACTCTCGGGCCAGCAGCTACGAGCAGTACTTC. It codes for CASSYSRASSYEQYF. The V gene is TRBV6-5, the J gene TRBJ2-7; no reliable D call. V was shortened by 0 bases and J by 3 bases, with 12 bases between the two germline ends. This CDR3 region has 15 residues. Germline CDR1 and CDR2: MNHEY and SVGAGI.

In this sample, this clone is medium-sized. The gene calls are TRBV6-6 and TRBJ1-5; D might be TRBD1 (5 bases). The CDR3 is 15 residues long. V lost 8 bases and J 5 bases, leaving 19 bases between the germline ends. Germline loops: CDR1 MNHNY, CDR2 SVGAGI (reference sequence). The DNA for the CDR3 is TGTGCCAGCCAACAGACTAGGGGCGCATATCAGCCCCAGCATTTT. Amino acid sequence: CASQQTRGAYQPQHF.

The chain employs TRBV5-1 and TRBJ1-1; 9 bases are a match to TRBD1. Germline CDR1 is SGHRS and CDR2 is YFSETQ. The trim removed 2 bases at V and 6 bases at J, leaving 5 bases unmatched. The CDR3 covers 14 residues. The CDR3 DNA reads TGCGCCAGCAGCTTTACACAGGGGGCCTCTGAAGCTTTCTTT. Protein sequence: CASSFTQGASEAFF.

The genes are TRBV5-8 and TRBJ2-7; D gene ambiguous. The V gene lost 2 bases and the J gene lost 4 bases, with 4 bases spanning the gap. Germline CDR1 SGHTS, CDR2 YDEGEE. The CDR3 contains 11 residues. The CDR3 here is CASSFGYEQYF. In nucleotides, the CDR3 is TGTGCCAGCAGCTTCGGGTACGAGCAGTACTTC.

This clone rates as medium-sized. The chain recombines TRBV9 with TRBJ2-1, with D possibly TRBD1 on 5 matching bases. CDR3 size: 13 residues. The V end lost 0 bases, the J end lost 8 bases, and 9 bases lay between the germline ends. Germline CDR1 reads SGDLS; CDR2 reads YYNGEE. CDR3 sequence reads: CASSVGGWDEQFF. The CDR3, as DNA: TGTGCCAGCAGCGTAGGGGGCTGGGATGAGCAGTTCTTC.

This chain uses TRBV28 with TRBJ2-1; no firm D call. Between the trimmed V and J ends, which lost 6 bases and 6 bases, there was a span of 6 bases. The germline V gene encodes CDR1 MDHEN and CDR2 SYDVKM. The CDR3 covers 11 residues. The CDR3 DNA reads as TGTGCCAGCAGCCCGGGCAATGAGCAGTTCTTC. Amino acid sequence: CASSPGNEQFF.

The genes are TRBV7-2 and TRBJ2-3; possible D gene TRBD2, 6 bases. The CDR3 totals 16 residues. Trimming removed 5 bases from V and 3 bases from J, with 18 bases in between. Germline CDR1 SGHTA, CDR2 FQGNSA. For the CDR3, the DNA is TGTGCCAGCAGCCGACGGGGGTGGGGCAGGACAGATACGCAGTATTTT. Protein sequence: CASSRRGWGRTDTQYF.

J is TRBJ1-2 and V is TRBV19; D perhaps matches TRBD1 (5 bases). The V end lost 8 bases, the J end lost 3 bases, and 22 bases lay between the germline ends. The germline V gene encodes CDR1 LNHDA and CDR2 SQIVND (reference sequence). The CDR3 consists of 16 residues. The DNA of the CDR3 is TGTGCCAGTCCCAATATAGGGGTGGCAGGCGACTATGGCTACACCTTC. Translation gives CASPNIGVAGDYGYTF.

The rearrangement links TRBV19 to TRBJ2-7; 7 bases line up with TRBD2. J lost 6 bases, V lost 3 bases, and 5 bases had no gene match. CDR3 size: 13 residues. The germline CDR1 and CDR2 sequences are LNHDA and SQIVND (reference sequence). The CDR3 sequence: CASSIQAGSEQYF. The CDR3 bases are TGTGCCAGTAGTATTCAAGCGGGAAGCGAGCAGTACTTC.

V usage is TRBV4-1 and J usage is TRBJ2-5; TRBD2 agrees at 7 bases. CDR1 and CDR2 from the germline V gene are MGHRA and YSYEKL. CDR3 size: 13 residues. V gave up 4 bases and J gave up 5 bases; unmatched junction bases: 4. This CDR3 is CASSRTSRETQYF. The CDR3 DNA reads as TGCGCCAGCAGCCGGACTAGTAGGGAGACCCAGTACTTC.

CDR3 loop: CASSFLQGSRGYTF. In DNA form, the CDR3 reads TGTGCCAGCAGCTTTCTACAGGGGAGTCGAGGCTACACCTTC. This chain joins TRBV7-2 and TRBJ1-2, with TRBD1 matching over 7 bases. This CDR3 has 14 residues. V trimming: 3 bases; J trimming: 8 bases; junction bases outside the gene matches: 9. Germline CDR1 reads SGHTA; CDR2 reads FQGNSA.

V and J are TRBV6-1 and TRBJ2-1, with D possibly TRBD1 on 5 matching bases. The CDR3 runs 15 residues. Trimming took 5 bases from V and 3 from J, leaving 14 bases between them. CDR1 MNHNS and CDR2 SASEGT come from the germline V gene. The CDR3 here is CASSSLLGDYNEQFF. DNA for the CDR3: TGTGCCAGCAGTTCCCTCTTAGGGGACTACAATGAGCAGTTCTTC.

The chain carries TRBV4-1 and TRBJ2-3; the D gene is possibly TRBD2 (6 bases). The ends were cut back, 1 base at V and 5 bases at J, with 10 bases in the middle. Germline V gene lookup returns CDR1 MGHRA and CDR2 YSYEKL. The CDR3 spans 14 residues. CDR3 DNA sequence: TGCGCCAGCAGCCAAGGTGTCGGGAGAGATACGCAGTATTTT. This gives the protein CASSQGVGRDTQYF.

The CDR3 is CASSMILTENTEAFF. CDR3 DNA sequence: TGTGCCAGTAGTATGATCCTCACAGAGAACACTGAAGCTTTCTTT. The chain employs TRBV19 and TRBJ1-1; D ambiguous. Deletions cut 3 bases from V and 1 base from J, with 12 bases between. Germline V gene sequence: CDR1 LNHDA, CDR2 SQIVND (reference sequence). CDR3 size: 15 residues. Full variable domain (outside the CDR3, taken from reference TRBV19 and TRBJ1-1): DGGITQSPKYLFRKEGQNVTLSCEQNLNHDAMYWYRQDPGQGLRLIYYSQIVNDFQKGDIAEGYSVSREKKESFPLTVTSAQKNPTAFYLCASSMILTENTEAFFGQGTRLTVV.

The V call is TRBV28, the J call TRBJ2-7; 7 bases are shared with TRBD2. The V segment lost 2 bases and the J segment 2 bases; nucleotides outside the gene matches: 3. This CDR3 has 14 amino acids. CDR1 is MDHEN and CDR2 is SYDVKM in the germline V gene. In DNA, the CDR3 is TGTGCCAGCAGTTTAAGGGCGGGAGCCTACGAGCAGTACTTC. This translates into CASSLRAGAYEQYF. The variable domain in full, with the rest retrieved from reference TRBV28 and TRBJ2-7, is DVKVTQSSRYLVKRTGEKVFLECVQDMDHENMFWYRQDPGLGLRLIYFSYDVKMKEKGDIPEGYSVSREKKERFSLILESASTNQTSMYLCASSLRAGAYEQYFGPGTRLTVT.

The gene calls are TRBV15 and TRBJ1-2, with D perhaps TRBD1 (6 bases). CDR1 and CDR2 from the germline V gene are LNHNV and YYDKDF (reference sequence). V shed 2 bases and J shed 2 bases, with 9 bases lying between them. This CDR3 is built from 14 residues. The CDR3 loop reads CATSRQTGNYGYTF. The CDR3 bases are TGTGCCACCAGCAGACAAACAGGGAACTATGGCTACACCTTC.

The chain employs TRBV4-1 and TRBJ2-2; 9 bases are shared with TRBD2. CDR3 size: 17 residues. V lost 3 bases to trimming and J lost 2 bases; unmatched junction nucleotides: 7. Per germline, CDR1 MGHRA and CDR2 YSYEKL. CDR3 coding DNA: TGCGCCAGCAGCCAGGCCAGCGGGGGGCCAAACACCGGGGAGCTGTTTTTT. It translates to CASSQASGGPNTGELFF.

This clone has only one observation. The chain carries TRBV5-1 and TRBJ2-7; 7 nucleotides agree with TRBD1. Germline CDR1 and CDR2: SGHRS and YFSETQ. The CDR3 loop spans 13 amino acids. Trimming at V came to 3 bases and at J to 3 bases, leaving 3 bases not matched to a gene. CDR3 DNA sequence: TGCGCCAGCAGCTGGGGGACAGACTACGAGCAGTACTTC. This translates into CASSWGTDYEQYF.

This chain joins TRBV6-5 and TRBJ2-7; D is unclear. Trimming pared 7 bases from V and 0 bases from J, leaving 13 bases between. CDR1 and CDR2 from the germline V gene are MNHEY and SVGAGI. This CDR3 is 14 amino acids long. The CDR3 bases are TGTGCCAGCAAGGATGTAGGCACCTCCTACGAGCAGTACTTC. Translation gives CASKDVGTSYEQYF.

This rearrangement joins TRBV2 to TRBJ1-1, with a possible D match to TRBD1 (6 bases). Looked up from germline, CDR1 is SNHLY and CDR2 is FYNNEI. This CDR3 has 17 residues. Trimming removed 7 bases at V and 0 bases at J, with 21 bases between. In nucleotides, the CDR3 is TGTGCCAGCACCGATGTTAGTGGTAAGGGGGTGAACACTGAAGCTTTCTTT. Protein: CASTDVSGKGVNTEAFF.

A few counts support this clone. The rearrangement joins TRBV18 to TRBJ2-1, with TRBD1 matching over 7 bases. The CDR3 spans 12 residues. The germline V gene has CDR1 KGHSH and CDR2 LQKENI. The trim removed 2 bases at V and 16 bases at J, leaving 8 bases unmatched. The CDR3 region has the DNA TGTGCCAGCTCACCATCCAAAGGGGGCCCTTTCTTC. Its translation: CASSPSKGGPFF.

The V gene is TRBV5-6, the J gene TRBJ1-1, with TRBD1 matching 7 bases. J lost 11 bases, V lost 0 bases, and 4 bases had no gene match. CDR1 SGHDT and CDR2 YYEEEE come from the germline V gene. CDR3 length: 12 amino acids. CDR3 DNA: TGTGCCAGCAGCTTGGTGCAGGGGGAGGCTTTCTTT. Residues: CASSLVQGEAFF.

This clone was observed a single time. The chain recombines TRBV2 with TRBJ1-2, with TRBD1 as a possible D gene (5 bases). CDR1 is SNHLY, CDR2 FYNNEI, per germline. The CDR3 runs to 15 residues. Trimming shortened V by 9 bases and J by 2 bases, and 19 bases separated the two germline ends. This chain's CDR3 is CARKSGTPANYGYTF. The CDR3 nucleotides read TGTGCCAGAAAATCCGGGACTCCCGCCAACTATGGCTACACCTTC. Full variable domain (outside the CDR3, taken from reference TRBV2 and TRBJ1-2): EPEVTQTPSHQVTQMGQEVILRCVPISNHLYFYWYRQILGQKVEFLVSFYNNEISEKSEIFDDQFSVERPDGSNFTLKIRSTKLEDSAMYFCARKSGTPANYGYTFGSGTRLTVV.